Included here is one TCR beta chain sequence, with context. Its antigen remains unidentified. This sample is drawn from a study of early stage breast cancer tumors. Turning to the study itself: ER+/PR+/HER2- status applied to about 70% of the 16 invasive breast tumors.

The data were produced by immunoSEQ multiplex PCR, yet TCRdb's version contains in-frame clones alone and is incomplete. The table shows about 24,000 clones, with less than 75% occurring only once. Whole-study results and caveats: Commonly generated sequences made up most enriched TCRB sequences shared between patients. Compared with adjacent normal breast, tumors showed 2.5 to 3-fold denser, more clonal T cells.

The sample consisted of breast tumor tissue. This receptor was taken from a person aged 55 to 70 with breast cancer.

The CDR3 nucleotides are TGTGCCAGCAGCTTTGGAGGGACAGGGGGACTTGGTGAGCAGTTCTTC. Protein sequence: CASSFGGTGGLGEQFF. V is TRBV7-2 and J is TRBJ2-1; 11 bases are a match to TRBD1. V lost 3 bases, J lost 9 bases, and 10 bases stayed unmatched. Germline CDR1 SGHTA, CDR2 FQGNSA. The CDR3 has 16 amino acids.